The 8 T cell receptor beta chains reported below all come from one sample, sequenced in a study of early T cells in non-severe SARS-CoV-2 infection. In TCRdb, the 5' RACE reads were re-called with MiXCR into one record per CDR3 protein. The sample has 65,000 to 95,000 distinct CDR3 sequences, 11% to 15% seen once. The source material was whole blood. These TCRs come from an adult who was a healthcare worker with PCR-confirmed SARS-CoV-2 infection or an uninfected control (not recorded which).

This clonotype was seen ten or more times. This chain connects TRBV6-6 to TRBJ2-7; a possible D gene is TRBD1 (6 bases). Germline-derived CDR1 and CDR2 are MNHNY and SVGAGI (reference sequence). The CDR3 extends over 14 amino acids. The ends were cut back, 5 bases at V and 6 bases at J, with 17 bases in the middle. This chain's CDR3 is CASSTPPGHPEQYF. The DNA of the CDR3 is TGTGCCAGCAGTACTCCTCCGGGACACCCCGAGCAGTACTTC.

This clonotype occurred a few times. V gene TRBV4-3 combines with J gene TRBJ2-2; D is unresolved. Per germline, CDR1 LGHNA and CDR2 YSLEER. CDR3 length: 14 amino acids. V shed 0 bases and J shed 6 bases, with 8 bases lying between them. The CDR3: CASSQDGGPGELFF. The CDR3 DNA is TGCGCCAGCAGCCAAGATGGTGGGCCCGGGGAGCTGTTTTTT.

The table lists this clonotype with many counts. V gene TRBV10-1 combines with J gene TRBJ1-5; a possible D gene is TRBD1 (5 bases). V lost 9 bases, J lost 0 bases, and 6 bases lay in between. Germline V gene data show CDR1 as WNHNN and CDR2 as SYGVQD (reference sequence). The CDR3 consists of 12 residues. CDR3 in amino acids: CARDTSNQPQHF. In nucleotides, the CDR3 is TGCGCCAGGGACACTAGCAATCAGCCCCAGCATTTT.

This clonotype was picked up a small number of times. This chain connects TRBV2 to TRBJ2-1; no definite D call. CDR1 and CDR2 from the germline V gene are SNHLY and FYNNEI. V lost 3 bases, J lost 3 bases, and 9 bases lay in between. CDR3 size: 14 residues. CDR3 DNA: TGTGCCAGCAGTGACCCGAGACTCTACAATGAGCAGTTCTTC. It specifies CASSDPRLYNEQFF.

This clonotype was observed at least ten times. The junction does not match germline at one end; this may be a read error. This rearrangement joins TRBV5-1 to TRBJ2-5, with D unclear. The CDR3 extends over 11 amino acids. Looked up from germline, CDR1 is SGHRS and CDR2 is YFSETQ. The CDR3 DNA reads TGTGCCAGCAGCTTAGAAGAGACCCAGTACTTC. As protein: CASSLEETQYF.

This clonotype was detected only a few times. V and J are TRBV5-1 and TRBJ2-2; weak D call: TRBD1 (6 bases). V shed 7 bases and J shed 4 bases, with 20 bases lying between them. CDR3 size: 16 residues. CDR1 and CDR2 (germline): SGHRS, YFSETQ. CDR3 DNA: TGCGCCAGCGAACGCTACGGACAGCCTGCCACCGGGGAGCTGTTTTTT. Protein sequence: CASERYGQPATGELFF.

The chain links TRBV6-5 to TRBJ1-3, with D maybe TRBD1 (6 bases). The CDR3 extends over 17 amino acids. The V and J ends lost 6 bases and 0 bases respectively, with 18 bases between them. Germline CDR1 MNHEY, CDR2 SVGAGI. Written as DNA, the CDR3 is TGTGCCAGCAGCCCGGGACAAGCTACACTCTCTGGAAACACCATATATTTT. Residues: CASSPGQATLSGNTIYF.

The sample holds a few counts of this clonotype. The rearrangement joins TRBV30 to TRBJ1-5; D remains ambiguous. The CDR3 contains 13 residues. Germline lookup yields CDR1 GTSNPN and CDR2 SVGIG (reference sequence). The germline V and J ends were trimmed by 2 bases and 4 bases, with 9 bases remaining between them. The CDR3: CAWSSTANQPQHF. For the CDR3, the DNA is TGTGCCTGGAGTTCCACGGCAAATCAGCCCCAGCATTTT.